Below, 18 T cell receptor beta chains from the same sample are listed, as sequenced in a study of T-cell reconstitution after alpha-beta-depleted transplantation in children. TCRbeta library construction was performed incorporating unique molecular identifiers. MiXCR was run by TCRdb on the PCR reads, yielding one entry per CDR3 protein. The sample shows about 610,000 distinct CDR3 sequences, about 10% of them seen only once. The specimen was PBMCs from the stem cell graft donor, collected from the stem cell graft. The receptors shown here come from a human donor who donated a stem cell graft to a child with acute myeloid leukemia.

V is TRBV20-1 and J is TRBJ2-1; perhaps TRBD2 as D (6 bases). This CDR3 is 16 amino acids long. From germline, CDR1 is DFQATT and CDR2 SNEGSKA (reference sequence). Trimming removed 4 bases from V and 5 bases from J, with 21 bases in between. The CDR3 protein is CSATQTRRFGNNEQFF. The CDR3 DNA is TGCAGTGCTACACAGACTAGGAGGTTCGGGAACAATGAGCAGTTCTTC.

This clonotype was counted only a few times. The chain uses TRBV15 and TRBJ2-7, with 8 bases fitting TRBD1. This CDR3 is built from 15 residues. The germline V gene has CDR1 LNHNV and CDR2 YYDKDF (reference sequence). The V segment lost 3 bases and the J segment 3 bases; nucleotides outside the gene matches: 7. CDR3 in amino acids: CATSRWGQEDYEQYF. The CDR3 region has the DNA TGTGCCACCAGCAGGTGGGGACAGGAGGACTACGAGCAGTACTTC.

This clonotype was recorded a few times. The CDR3 reads CASSQLAGAGETQYF. CDR3 nucleotides: TGCGCCAGCAGCCAACTAGCGGGAGCGGGTGAGACCCAGTACTTC. The V gene is TRBV4-3, the J gene TRBJ2-5; 10 bases are a match to TRBD2. CDR3 length: 15 amino acids. The ends lost 2 bases at V and 5 bases at J; junction bases unmatched: 5. In germline, CDR1 is LGHNA, CDR2 YSLEER.

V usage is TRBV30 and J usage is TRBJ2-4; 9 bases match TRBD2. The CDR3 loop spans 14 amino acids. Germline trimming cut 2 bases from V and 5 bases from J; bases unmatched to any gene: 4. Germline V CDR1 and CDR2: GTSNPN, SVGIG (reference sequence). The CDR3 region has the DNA TGTGCCTGGAGTTTACGACTAGCGGAAAACATTCAGTACTTC. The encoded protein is CAWSLRLAENIQYF. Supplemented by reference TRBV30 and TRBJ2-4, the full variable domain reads SQTIHQWPATLVQPVGSPLSLECTVEGTSNPNLYWYRQAAGRGLQLLFYSVGIGQISSEVPQNLSASRPQDRQFILSSKKLLLSDSGFYLCAWSLRLAENIQYFGAGTRLSVL.

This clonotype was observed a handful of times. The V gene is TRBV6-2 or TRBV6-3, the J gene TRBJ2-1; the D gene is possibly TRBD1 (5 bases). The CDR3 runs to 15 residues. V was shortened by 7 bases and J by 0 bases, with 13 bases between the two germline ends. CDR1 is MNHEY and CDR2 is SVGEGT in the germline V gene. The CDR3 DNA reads TGTGCCAGCACTAAGTTAGACAGCTCCTACAATGAGCAGTTCTTC. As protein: CASTKLDSSYNEQFF.

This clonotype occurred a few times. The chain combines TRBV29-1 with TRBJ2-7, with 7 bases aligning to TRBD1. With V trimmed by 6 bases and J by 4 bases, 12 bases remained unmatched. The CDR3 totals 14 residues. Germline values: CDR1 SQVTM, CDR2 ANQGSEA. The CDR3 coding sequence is TGCAGCGTCGCCCACTCCGGGACAGCATACGAGCAGTACTTC. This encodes CSVAHSGTAYEQYF.

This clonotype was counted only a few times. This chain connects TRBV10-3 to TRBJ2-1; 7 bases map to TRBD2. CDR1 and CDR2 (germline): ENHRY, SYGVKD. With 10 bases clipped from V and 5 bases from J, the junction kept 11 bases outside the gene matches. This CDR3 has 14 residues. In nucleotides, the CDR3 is TGTGCCAACTCATTCGGGCTAGCGGACAATGAGCAGTTCTTC. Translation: CANSFGLADNEQFF.

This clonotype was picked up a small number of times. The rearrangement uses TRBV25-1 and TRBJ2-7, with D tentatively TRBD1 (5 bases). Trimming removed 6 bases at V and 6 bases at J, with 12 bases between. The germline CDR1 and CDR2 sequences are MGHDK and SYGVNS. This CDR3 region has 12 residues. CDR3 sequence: CASRLTGGEQYF. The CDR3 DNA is TGTGCCAGCAGGCTCACAGGTGGCGAGCAGTACTTC.

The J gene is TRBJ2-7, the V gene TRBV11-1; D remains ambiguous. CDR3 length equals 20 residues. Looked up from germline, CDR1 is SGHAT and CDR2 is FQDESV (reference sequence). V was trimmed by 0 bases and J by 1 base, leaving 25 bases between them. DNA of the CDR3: TGTGCCAGCAGCTTAGCGTTTCGGCTCCCGACTGGCGGTTCGTCCTACGAGCAGTACTTC. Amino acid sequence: CASSLAFRLPTGGSSYEQYF. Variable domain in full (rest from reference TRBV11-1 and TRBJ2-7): EAEVAQSPRYKITEKSQAVAFWCDPISGHATLYWYRQILGQGPELLVQFQDESVVDDSQLPKDRFSAERLKGVDSTLKIQPAELGDSAMYLCASSLAFRLPTGGSSYEQYFGPGTRLTVT.

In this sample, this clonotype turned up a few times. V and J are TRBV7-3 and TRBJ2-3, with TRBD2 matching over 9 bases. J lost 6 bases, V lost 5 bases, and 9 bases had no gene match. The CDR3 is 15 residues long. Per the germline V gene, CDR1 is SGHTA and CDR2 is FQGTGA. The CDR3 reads CASSPLRGGPDTQYF. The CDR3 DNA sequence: TGTGCCAGCAGCCCCTTGCGGGGGGGACCTGATACGCAGTATTTT.

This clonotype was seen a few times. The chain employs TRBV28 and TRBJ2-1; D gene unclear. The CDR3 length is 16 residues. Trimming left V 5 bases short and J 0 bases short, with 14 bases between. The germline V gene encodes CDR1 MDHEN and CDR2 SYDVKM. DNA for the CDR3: TGTGCCAGCAGTGGCCTCGGCGCGAGCTCCTACAATGAGCAGTTCTTC. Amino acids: CASSGLGASSYNEQFF.

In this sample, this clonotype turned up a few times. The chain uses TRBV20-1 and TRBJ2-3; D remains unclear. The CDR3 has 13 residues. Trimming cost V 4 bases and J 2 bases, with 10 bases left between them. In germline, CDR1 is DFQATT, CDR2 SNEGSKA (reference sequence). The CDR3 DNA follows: TGCAGTGCTATAAGTGGCGCCACAGATACGCAGTATTTT. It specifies CSAISGATDTQYF.

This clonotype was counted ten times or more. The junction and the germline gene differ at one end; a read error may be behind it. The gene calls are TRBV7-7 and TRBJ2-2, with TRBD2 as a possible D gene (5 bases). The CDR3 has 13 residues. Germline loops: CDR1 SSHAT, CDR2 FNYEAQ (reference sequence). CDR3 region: CASSPKRDGELFF. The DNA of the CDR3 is TGTGCTAGCAGCCCAAAACGGGACGGGGAGCTGTTTTTT.

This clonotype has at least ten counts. CDR3: CASRPKGVNTEAFF. The CDR3 nucleotides read TGTGCCAGCAGACCCAAAGGTGTGAACACTGAAGCTTTCTTT. The chain links TRBV6-2 or TRBV6-3 to TRBJ1-1; D call uncertain. Germline assignment: CDR1 MNHEY and CDR2 SVGEGT. V lost 6 bases to trimming and J lost 0 bases, with 11 bases between them. CDR3 length: 14 amino acids.

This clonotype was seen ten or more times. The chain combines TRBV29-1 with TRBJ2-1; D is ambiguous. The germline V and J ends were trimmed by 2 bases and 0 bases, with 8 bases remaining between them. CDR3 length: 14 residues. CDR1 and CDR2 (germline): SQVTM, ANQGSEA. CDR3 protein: CSVETFSSYNEQFF. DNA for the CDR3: TGCAGCGTTGAAACTTTTAGCTCCTACAATGAGCAGTTCTTC.

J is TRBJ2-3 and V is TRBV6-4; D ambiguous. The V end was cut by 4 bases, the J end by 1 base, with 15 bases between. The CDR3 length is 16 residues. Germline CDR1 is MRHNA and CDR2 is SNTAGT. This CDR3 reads CASSAQPQSGTDTQYF. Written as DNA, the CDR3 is TGTGCCAGCAGTGCCCAACCGCAGAGCGGCACAGATACGCAGTATTTT.

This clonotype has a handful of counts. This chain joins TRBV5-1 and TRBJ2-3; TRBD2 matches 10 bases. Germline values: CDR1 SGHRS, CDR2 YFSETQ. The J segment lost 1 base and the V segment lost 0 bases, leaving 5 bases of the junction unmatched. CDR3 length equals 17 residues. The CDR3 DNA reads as TGCGCCAGCAGCTTGGCCTTAGCGGGAGGAGGCACAGATACGCAGTATTTT. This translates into CASSLALAGGGTDTQYF.

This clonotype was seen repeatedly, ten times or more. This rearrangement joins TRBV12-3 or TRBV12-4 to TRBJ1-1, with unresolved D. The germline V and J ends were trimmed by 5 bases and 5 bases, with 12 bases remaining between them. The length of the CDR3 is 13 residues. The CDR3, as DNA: TGTGCCAGCAGTCCCGCGATAGGAACTGAAGCTTTCTTT. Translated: CASSPAIGTEAFF.